Included here is one T cell receptor beta chain sequence, with context. No antigen is known for it. This entry is derived from a study of vaccination and CD4 T cells after COVID-19. For the study at large: Six male and four female convalescents took part, two of them Hispanic. Whole-study findings and limits: Convalescent patients' clones that were vaccine-specific were spike mono-reactive in 304 of 307 cases. SARS-CoV-2-reactive clonotype medians increased from around 19 to 38, not significantly.

This sample's treatment: approximately nine-day PBMC culture with coronavirus spike peptide pools or control peptides (ViraFEST assay). Convalescent patients tested SARS-CoV-2 PCR positive from March to December 2020, before Alpha, Beta and Delta emerged. Researchers used the Oncomine TCR Beta short-read assay to sequence DNA from cultured CD4+ T cells. Each CDR3 protein is one row after TCRdb ran MiXCR on the PCR reads. In the table there are 7,500 to 10,000 distinct CDR3 sequences, approximately 60% of which are singletons. The germline V and J ends were trimmed by 1 base and 2 bases, with 13 bases remaining between them. Germline CDR1 LGHNA, CDR2 YNFKEQ. CDR3 length: 16 residues.

Sample: cultured CD4+ T cells from blood, taken after SARS-CoV-2 vaccination. The V gene is TRBV4-2, the J gene TRBJ2-3; D unclear. This sequence originates from a human donor with COVID-19. CDR3 DNA: TGTGCCAGCAGCCAAGGGGGAAAATCGCCCACAGATACGCAGTATTTT. It encodes CASSQGGKSPTDTQYF.